This T cell receptor (beta chain) was retrieved from a study of beta chain features in type 1 diabetes. Regarding the study as a whole: Shorter TCRB CDR3s, moderately but significantly so, marked every one of the four CD4+ subsets in Type 1 diabetes patients.

Trimming removed 3 bases from V and 5 bases from J, with 7 bases in between. Germline CDR1 SEHNR, CDR2 FQNEAQ (reference sequence). The CDR3 contains 12 residues. Regarding this clone: Its cognate antigen is unknown.

Expressed TCRB transcripts were sequenced because the entire RNA isolate underwent reverse transcription. Regulatory, naive and central memory T cell samples averaged approximately 3.9 million reads. Libraries were prepared by immunoSEQ multiplex PCR; TCRdb keeps only in-frame clonotypes and omits some of them. The sample comprises roughly 160,000 clones, 6.5% to 10% of which are singletons, and around 0.5% rests with the top ten. The clonotype originates from a woman aged 18-29 years with type 1 diabetes. The sample comprised central memory CD4+ T cells from blood. This chain joins TRBV7-9 and TRBJ2-5; no definite D call. This chain's CDR3 is CASSLSGETQYF. In nucleotides, the CDR3 is TGTGCCAGCAGCTTGTCCGGGGAGACCCAGTACTTC.